The 2 T cell receptor beta chains presented below share a single source sample, sequenced in a study of blood T cells in healthy people across ages. Sample-barcoded 5' priming and a J-beta primer mix drove a second PCR of about 6 to 12 cycles. TCRdb reprocessed the 5' RACE reads with MiXCR, giving one entry per CDR3 protein. Of 1.5 million to 2 million distinct CDR3 sequences detected, 28% appear once; the ten largest clones hold 7% to 9%. Sequenced material: blood. These receptors were collected from a young woman in good health.

V gene TRBV9 combines with J gene TRBJ1-3, with a weak D call TRBD1 (6 bases). Looked up from germline, CDR1 is SGDLS and CDR2 is YYNGEE. V lost 4 bases, J lost 2 bases, and 19 bases lay in between. This CDR3 is built from 17 residues. CDR3 protein: CASSLDPAGVTGNTIYF. Here the CDR3 DNA reads TGTGCCAGCAGCTTAGACCCCGCAGGGGTGACTGGAAACACCATATATTTT.

On this clonotype itself: A single base separates this from a much larger clone, so it may be a read error. The chain has TRBV21-1 and TRBJ2-7; TRBD1 is taken as the D call from the table, unchecked against the DNA. TRBV21-1 is a known pseudogene. The CDR3 is made up of 15 amino acids. CDR3 nucleotides: TGTGTCAGCAGCAAAGATGGGACAGGGGTATACGAGCAGTACTTC. This encodes CVSSKDGTGVYEQYF.